This T cell receptor beta chain was sequenced for a study of blood T cell repertoires in COVID-19. As for the study in general: Material from acute and convalescent COVID-19 was sourced from the United States, Italy and Spain. T cells, B-cell-depleted T cells, or PBMCs provided the cDNA or gDNA that served as material.

Methods used by the authors: Estimates of nucleated cell counts were drawn from the amplification of reference gene primers. Clones were sequenced by immunoSEQ multiplex PCR, and TCRdb holds only the in-frame ones, with some missing. Clone size and the V and J calls come from that table; the DNA yielded D and trimming. The sample includes 80,000 to 100,000 clones, just over 85% of them seen just once. The CDR3 is 14 amino acids. Trimming cost V 3 bases and J 10 bases; bases outside gene matches: 7. The germline CDR1 and CDR2 sequences are LGHDT and YNNKEL (reference sequence). The source is a woman aged 55-69 years in a cohort sampled during active or convalescent COVID-19. Sequenced sample: peripheral blood. This sequence joins TRBV3-1 (or the pseudogene TRBV3-2) and TRBJ2-1, with 9 nucleotides matching TRBD2. The CDR3 sequence: CASSQGLAGREQFF. The CDR3 bases are TGTGCCAGCAGCCAGGGGCTAGCGGGAAGGGAGCAGTTCTTC.